A selection of T cell receptor beta chains follows, all from one sample in a study of metastatic and nonmetastatic thyroid tumors. Using MiXCR, TCRdb reanalyzed the PCR reads. The data show 32,000 or so clones, around 20% seen once. Source material: blood. These TCRs come from a female donor with papillary thyroid cancer or a benign thyroid nodule (not recorded which). Some clones in this sample may be carry-over from other donors' samples. Both conserved end residues are part of each CDR3. The size entry is marked missing in some rows and otherwise reads once, few, many or a size class.

clone size | V gene | CDR3 protein
many | TRBV6-1 | CASKVTGDNYGYTF
many | TRBV20-1 | CSALDRVHNEQYF
. | TRBV20-1 | CSARDGREEGYTF
. | TRBV7-9 | CASSSPNPDTQYF
many | TRBV7-8 | CASSMTDAYGYTF
once | TRBV30 | CAWKRGASGEQFF
few | TRBV25-1 | CASQTGYSPLHF
many | TRBV5-4 | CASSFRLAAEETQYF
. | TRBV18 | CASSPWGSSYEQYF
. | TRBV7-2 | CASSLGLAGVSVYTGELFF
. | TRBV11-2 | CASSLFTRHNKYGYTF
few | TRBV24-1 | CATSDEKQGRGYGYTF
. | TRBV20-1 | CSARRDNQETQYF
many | TRBV6-1 | CASRVANEQFF
few | TRBV6-1 | CASGQGNSYTF
many | TRBV6-2/TRBV6-3 | CASSSGTSANEQYF
few | TRBV28 | CASSSGTHEQYF
. | TRBV7-9 | CASSASLNTGVLFF
many | TRBV19 | CASSISSATDTQYF
few | TRBV6-1 | CATKWSGEETQYF
many | TRBV19 | CASSPGRPFQGEKSNQPQHF
medium-sized | TRBV4-2 | CASSHPGQGVELFF
many | TRBV27 | CASSPWTGRANEKLFF
. | TRBV7-2 | CASRAGELFF
many | TRBV7-3 | CASSGGGVGSTDTQYF
. | TRBV11-2 | CASSLGGGGWDADTQYF
few | TRBV12-3/TRBV12-4 | CASSNLAGGNSGELFF
many | TRBV9 | CASSVGGGRQETQYF
many | TRBV5-1 | CASSLGLRGQETQYF
. | TRBV19 | CASSSGRTGELFF
many | TRBV2 | CASNRGDTGELFF
many | TRBV7-3 | CASSSTAVGELFF
. | TRBV6-1 | CASSDSGGGSYNEQFF
many | TRBV18 | CASNAGTNEKLFF
. | TRBV7-8 | CASSLSPKPDTQYF
few | TRBV20-1 | CSARGLASYEQYF
many | TRBV19 | CASSVSGTGAYEQYF
many | TRBV27 | CASRRGIGNQPQHF
few | TRBV6-1 | CASSGGGPAGSPLHF
many | TRBV10-2 | CASIRTDTGELFF
. | TRBV6-5 | CASRLRDGGGNSPLHF
few | TRBV6-5 | CASSYESVSGNTIYF
many | TRBV20-1 | CSASADSGTQETQYF